Presented here are 21 T cell receptor beta chains from one specimen sequenced in a study of response to subunit inactivated influenza vaccine. TCRdb itself ran the RT-PCR reads through MiXCR, one entry per CDR3 protein. Of about 780,000 distinct CDR3 sequences listed, about a fifth are singletons. The sequencing here drew on PBMCs from blood, taken about 5 days after vaccination. These receptors were taken from a man between 50 and 59 years old who received an inactivated influenza vaccine.

CDR3: CASSLSGLSSYNEQFF. CDR3 nucleotide sequence: TGCGCCAGCAGCTTGAGCGGACTTAGCTCCTACAATGAGCAGTTCTTC. The chain uses TRBV5-1 and TRBJ2-1; tentative D call: TRBD2 (5 bases). The CDR3 sequence is 16 residues long. Between the trimmed V and J ends, which lost 1 base and 0 bases, there was a span of 11 bases. Germline V gene lookup returns CDR1 SGHRS and CDR2 YFSETQ.

There are a few counts of this clonotype. V is TRBV12-3 or TRBV12-4 and J is TRBJ1-5; D not certain. The CDR3 covers 13 residues. V lost 0 bases and J 7 bases, leaving 7 bases between the germline ends. The CDR3 is CASSLANKQPQHF. The CDR3, as DNA: TGTGCCAGCAGTTTAGCTAATAAACAGCCCCAGCATTTT.

This clonotype occurred a few times. V usage is TRBV24-1 and J usage is TRBJ2-1; D gene uncertain. This CDR3 contains 16 residues. Trimming removed 3 bases from V and 0 bases from J, with 11 bases in between. Per germline, CDR1 KGHDR and CDR2 SFDVKD. CDR3 nucleotides: TGTGCCACCAGTGATCCCCAGGTTAGCTCCTACAATGAGCAGTTCTTC. It yields the protein CATSDPQVSSYNEQFF.

The chain is built from TRBV29-1 and TRBJ2-1; TRBD2 agrees at 7 bases. The germline V gene has CDR1 SQVTM and CDR2 ANQGSEA. Trimming removed 3 bases from V and 3 bases from J; junction bases left unmatched: 5. The CDR3 has 14 amino acids. The CDR3 nucleotides are TGCAGCGTTGACGGCGGGAGAAACTACAATGAGCAGTTCTTC. Protein: CSVDGGRNYNEQFF.

The chain links TRBV10-2 to TRBJ2-1; 9 bases are shared with TRBD1. The germline V gene encodes CDR1 WSHSY and CDR2 SAAADI. Losses at the gene ends were 4 bases for V and 12 bases for J; bases not matched to a gene: 4. The CDR3 is 12 amino acids. In nucleotides, the CDR3 is TGCGCCAGCAGTGGACAGGGGGAGGGGCAGTTCTTC. This encodes CASSGQGEGQFF.

This clonotype has just a few counts. The chain joins TRBV9 to TRBJ2-2, with a possible D match to TRBD2 (5 bases). CDR1 is SGDLS and CDR2 is YYNGEE in the germline V gene. The CDR3 loop spans 15 amino acids. The V and J ends lost 5 bases and 1 base respectively, with 12 bases between them. CDR3 DNA sequence: TGTGCCAGCAGGCAAGGTCGGGAGAACACCGGGGAGCTGTTTTTT. This codes for CASRQGRENTGELFF.

This clonotype was detected only a few times. This chain uses TRBV19 with TRBJ1-5, with a tentative D call TRBD1 (6 bases). CDR3 length: 16 amino acids. Germline V gene data show CDR1 as LNHDA and CDR2 as SQIVND (reference sequence). V lost 3 bases to trimming and J lost 4 bases, with 16 bases between them. The CDR3 nucleotides read TGTGCCAGTAGTATCTTTCTGGACAGAAATAATCAGCCCCAGCATTTT. Protein sequence: CASSIFLDRNNQPQHF.

The rearrangement joins TRBV5-1 to TRBJ2-5; D gene uncertain. Trimming took off 4 bases at V and 0 bases at J, with 4 bases between the two ends. CDR1 is SGHRS, CDR2 YFSETQ, per germline. The CDR3 runs to 12 residues. The CDR3 sequence is CASSVNQETQYF. CDR3 in DNA: TGCGCCAGCAGCGTAAACCAAGAGACCCAGTACTTC.

This clonotype came up a few times. The J gene is TRBJ2-7, the V gene TRBV7-2; TRBD2 agrees at 14 bases. J gave up 2 bases and V 5 bases, and 8 bases lay outside the gene matches. Germline V gene lookup returns CDR1 SGHTA and CDR2 FQGNSA. The CDR3 extends over 17 amino acids. The CDR3 nucleotides read TGTGCCAGCAGCACGCCGGGACTAGCGGGAGCCCCCTACGAGCAGTACTTC. This gives the protein CASSTPGLAGAPYEQYF. Filled out from reference TRBV7-2 and TRBJ2-7, the complete variable domain reads GAGVSQSPSNKVTEKGKDVELRCDPISGHTALYWYRQSLGQGLEFLIYFQGNSAPDKSGLPSDRFSAERTGGSVSTLTIQRTQQEDSAVYLCASSTPGLAGAPYEQYFGPGTRLTVT.

The chain joins TRBV20-1 to TRBJ2-1, with TRBD1 matching over 10 bases. The germline CDR1 and CDR2 sequences are DFQATT and SNEGSKA (reference sequence). The V segment lost 1 base and the J segment 6 bases; nucleotides outside the gene matches: 0. The CDR3 runs 13 residues. As DNA, the CDR3 is TGCAGTGCTAGAGGGACAGGGGGCAATGAGCAGTTCTTC. Its translation is CSARGTGGNEQFF.

V and J are TRBV24-1 and TRBJ2-3; TRBD2 might be the D (6 bases). The CDR3 consists of 14 residues. The V end was cut by 7 bases, the J end by 2 bases, with 12 bases between. Germline lookup yields CDR1 KGHDR and CDR2 SFDVKD. CDR3 residues: CATSVAANTDTQYF. The CDR3 bases are TGTGCCACCAGCGTAGCGGCAAACACAGATACGCAGTATTTT.

The chain couples TRBV20-1 to TRBJ2-3, with 8 positions matching TRBD2. Germline V lookup: CDR1 DFQATT, CDR2 SNEGSKA (reference sequence). V lost 0 bases to trimming and J lost 2 bases; unmatched junction nucleotides: 4. This CDR3 contains 15 residues. CDR3 nucleotide sequence: TGCAGTGCTAGAGACGGACTAGCTATCACAGATACGCAGTATTTT. It yields the protein CSARDGLAITDTQYF.

In its sample, this clonotype was seen a few times. This chain connects TRBV7-2 to TRBJ2-3; unclear D gene. This CDR3 has 13 residues. Germline assignment: CDR1 SGHTA and CDR2 FQGNSA. The V and J ends lost 0 bases and 5 bases respectively, with 6 bases between them. Here the CDR3 reads CASSLATIDTQYF. In DNA form, the CDR3 reads TGTGCCAGCAGCTTAGCGACGATAGATACGCAGTATTTT.

The chain joins TRBV20-1 to TRBJ2-1; 7 nucleotides agree with TRBD2. The CDR3 covers 14 residues. With 7 bases clipped from V and 3 bases from J, the junction kept 9 bases outside the gene matches. Germline CDR1 DFQATT, CDR2 SNEGSKA (reference sequence). The DNA of the CDR3 is TGCAGTGGCAGGGTACCTAGCGGCTACAATGAGCAGTTCTTC. It specifies CSGRVPSGYNEQFF.

This clonotype was detected only a few times. The chain links TRBV7-2 to TRBJ1-6, with D hard to call. Germline V CDR1 and CDR2: SGHTA, FQGNSA. The CDR3 is 15 residues long. Trimming left V 1 base short and J 9 bases short, with 13 bases between. CDR3 in DNA: TGTGCCAGCAGCTTAGTGATGGGCTCCAGTTCACCCCTCCACTTT. Translation: CASSLVMGSSSPLHF.

This chain uses TRBV3-1 with TRBJ2-7; TRBD2 agrees at 12 bases. The CDR3 totals 15 residues. V gave up 2 bases and J gave up 3 bases; unmatched junction bases: 2. Germline V gene sequence: CDR1 LGHDT, CDR2 YNNKEL (reference sequence). Here the CDR3 DNA reads TGTGCCAGCAGCCAAAGGACTAGCGGGAACTACGAGCAGTACTTC. This codes for CASSQRTSGNYEQYF.

The table lists this clonotype with a few counts. The chain combines TRBV20-1 with TRBJ2-7, with 14 bases identical to TRBD2. Losses at the gene ends were 5 bases for V and 7 bases for J; bases not matched to a gene: 4. Germline loops: CDR1 DFQATT, CDR2 SNEGSKA (reference sequence). The CDR3 spans 13 residues. CDR3 sequence (DNA): TGCAGTGCTGCGACTAGCGGGAGGGATGAGCAGTACTTC. It yields the protein CSAATSGRDEQYF.

This chain connects TRBV4-2 to TRBJ1-4; D ambiguous. V dropped 0 bases and J dropped 8 bases, with 16 bases sitting between them. Per the germline V gene, CDR1 is LGHNA and CDR2 is YNFKEQ. The CDR3 is made up of 16 amino acids. The chain's CDR3 is CASSQDGAIVSEKLFF. CDR3 nucleotide sequence: TGTGCCAGCAGCCAAGATGGCGCGATAGTTAGCGAAAAACTGTTTTTT.

This clonotype was seen more than once but under ten times. The V and J genes are TRBV5-6 and TRBJ2-7; 9 nucleotides agree with TRBD1. V dropped 3 bases and J dropped 2; count of bases not matched to a gene: 3. This CDR3 is built from 14 residues. Germline V lookup: CDR1 SGHDT, CDR2 YYEEEE. The DNA of the CDR3 is TGTGCCAGCAGCTGGGACAGGGCCACCTACGAGCAGTACTTC. Translated, it gives CASSWDRATYEQYF.

J is TRBJ2-3 and V is TRBV12-3 or TRBV12-4; possibly TRBD2 for D (6 bases). Trimming pared 6 bases from V and 5 bases from J, leaving 21 bases between. This CDR3 region has 16 residues. The CDR3 nucleotides are TGTGCCAGCAGCCGTACCGGGACTGGGATTATAGATACGCAGTATTTT. Translating gives CASSRTGTGIIDTQYF.

This clonotype was seen ten or more times. This chain connects TRBV6-2 or TRBV6-3 to TRBJ2-7, with D maybe TRBD2 (5 bases). V lost 0 bases and J 8 bases, leaving 14 bases between the germline ends. From germline, CDR1 is MNHEY and CDR2 SVGEGT. The CDR3 length is 14 residues. DNA for the CDR3: TGTGCCAGCAGTTACTCGTGGGAAAGAGGGAAGCAGTACTTC. Its translation: CASSYSWERGKQYF.